This TCR beta chain stems from a study of CD8 T cells in Susac syndrome. Study outcomes and limitations: The CD4+ T cell repertoires in Susac syndrome were not clonally expanded.

RNA totalling about 0.5 to 1 ug underwent reverse transcription with random hexamers. TCR beta CDR3 was amplified by immunoSEQ multiplex PCR. This amplification extended across 54 Vbeta and 13 Jbeta segments. A single record per CDR3 protein comes from TCRdb applying MiXCR to the immunoSEQ multiplex PCR reads. In the table there are about 140,000 distinct CDR3 sequences, around 93% of which are singletons. The sequenced target, TCR beta, came from blood CD8+ and CD4+ T cells. The patients with Susac syndrome satisfied recently defined diagnostic criteria for either definite or probable disease. The CDR3 loop spans 16 amino acids. Germline CDR1 reads SGHDN; CDR2 reads FVKESK. V was pared by 1 base and J by 2 bases, with 12 bases between. On this clonotype: Its antigen is not known.

Specimen: CD4+ T cells from PBMCs. The chain uses TRBV14 and TRBJ2-1; possible D gene TRBD2, 5 bases. This clonotype was obtained from a human donor with Susac syndrome. This chain's CDR3 is CASSQVGGPAYNEQFF. The CDR3 DNA follows: TGTGCCAGCAGCCAAGTTGGCGGGCCCGCCTACAATGAGCAGTTCTTC.